This note documents a single T cell receptor beta chain sequence. Trimming took 4 bases from V and 9 from J; bases not matched to a gene: 8. Germline CDR1 reads SGHVS; CDR2 reads FQNEAQ. The CDR3 loop spans 14 amino acids. In the study's own analysis: Estimation of nucleated cell counts was performed using reference gene primer amplification. Sequenced by immunoSEQ multiplex PCR; TCRdb stores in-frame clones only, minus some. V and J calls and clone size follow that table, whereas D and trimming were derived from the DNA. The data show 220,000 or so clones, roughly 80% seen once. This record comes from a study of blood T cell repertoires in COVID-19. Study background: COVID-19 samples, acute and convalescent, were from the United States, Italy and Spain. From T cells, B-cell-depleted T cells, or PBMCs came the material, which was cDNA or gDNA.

The sequencing input was peripheral blood. This chain links TRBV7-8 with TRBJ1-5; 8 nucleotides match TRBD1. The sequence was obtained from a woman in her seventies with acute or convalescent COVID-19. The DNA for the CDR3 is TGTGCCAGCAGCTCACCGGGACAGGTACCGCCCCAGCATTTT. Its translation is CASSSPGQVPPQHF.